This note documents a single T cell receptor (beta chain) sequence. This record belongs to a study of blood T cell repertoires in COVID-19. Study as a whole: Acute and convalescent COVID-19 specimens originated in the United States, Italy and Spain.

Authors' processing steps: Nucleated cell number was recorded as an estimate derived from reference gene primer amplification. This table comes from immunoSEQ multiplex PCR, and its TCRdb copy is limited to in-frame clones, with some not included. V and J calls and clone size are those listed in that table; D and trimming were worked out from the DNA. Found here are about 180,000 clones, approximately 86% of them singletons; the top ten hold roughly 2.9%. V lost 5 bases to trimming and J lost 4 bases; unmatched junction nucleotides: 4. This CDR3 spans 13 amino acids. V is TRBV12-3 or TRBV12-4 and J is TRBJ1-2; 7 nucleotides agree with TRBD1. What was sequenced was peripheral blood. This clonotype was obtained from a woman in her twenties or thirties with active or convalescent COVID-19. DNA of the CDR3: TGTGCCAGCAGTAAGGACAGGACCTATGGCTACACCTTC. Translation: CASSKDRTYGYTF.